A selection of T cell receptor beta chains follows, all from one sample in a study of blood T cell repertoires in COVID-19. Assay used: immunoSEQ multiplex PCR; TCRdb lists only in-frame clones, some missing. The sample has 250,000 or so clones; approximately 90% are singletons. Sequencing was performed on PBMCs or T cells enriched from blood (not recorded which). These receptors were obtained from a woman between 25 and 40 years old with acute COVID-19. Both conserved end residues are part of each CDR3. The D gene is left open where the match is weak. Clone size is stated in some rows and not others, as once, few, many or a class when expanded.

CDR3aa: CASSLIAAYQETQYF
CDR3nt: TGTGCCAGCAGCTTAATCGCAGCGTACCAAGAGACCCAGTACTTC
abundance: .
j_gene: TRBJ2-5
v_gene: TRBV7-2
d_gene: .

CDR3aa: CASSIGYSWQETQYF
CDR3nt: TGTGCCAGTAGTATAGGCTATAGTTGGCAAGAGACCCAGTACTTC
abundance: .
j_gene: TRBJ2-5
v_gene: TRBV19
d_gene: .

CDR3aa: CASSLTPGQFTDTQYF
CDR3nt: TGTGCCAGCAGTCTTACCCCGGGACAGTTCACAGATACGCAGTATTTT
abundance: .
j_gene: TRBJ2-3
v_gene: TRBV27
d_gene: TRBD1

CDR3aa: CASSYRPQGINEKLFF
CDR3nt: TGTGCCAGCAGTTACCGCCCCCAGGGTATTAATGAAAAACTGTTTTTT
abundance: .
j_gene: TRBJ1-4
v_gene: TRBV27
d_gene: .

CDR3aa: CASSLAPGPRRSYEQYF
CDR3nt: TGCGCCAGCAGCTTGGCGCCGGGTCCCCGGAGGTCCTACGAGCAGTACTTC
abundance: .
j_gene: TRBJ2-7
v_gene: TRBV5-1
d_gene: .

CDR3aa: CASSLVGAVPGYTF
CDR3nt: TGTGCCAGCAGCTTGGTGGGGGCCGTACCGGGCTACACCTTC
abundance: few
j_gene: TRBJ1-2
v_gene: TRBV5-6
d_gene: .

CDR3aa: CASKGVGPSGNTIYF
CDR3nt: TGTGCCAGCAAGGGGGTAGGGCCCTCTGGAAACACCATATATTTT
abundance: .
j_gene: TRBJ1-3
v_gene: TRBV28
d_gene: .

CDR3aa: CASSVISGGEAFF
CDR3nt: TGTGCCAGCAGCGTTATCTCGGGGGGTGAAGCTTTCTTT
abundance: .
j_gene: TRBJ1-1
v_gene: TRBV9
d_gene: .

CDR3aa: CASSRGTARTDTQYF
CDR3nt: TGTGCCAGTAGTAGAGGGACAGCCCGGACAGATACGCAGTATTTT
abundance: .
j_gene: TRBJ2-3
v_gene: TRBV19
d_gene: TRBD1

CDR3aa: CASNWYGESNQPQHF
CDR3nt: TGTGCCAGCAACTGGTACGGGGAGAGCAATCAGCCCCAGCATTTT
abundance: .
j_gene: TRBJ1-5
v_gene: TRBV6-5
d_gene: .

CDR3aa: CASSTLTGVGNEQFF
CDR3nt: TGTGCCAGCAGCACTCTGACAGGGGTAGGCAATGAGCAGTTCTTC
abundance: .
j_gene: TRBJ2-1
v_gene: TRBV11-2
d_gene: TRBD1

CDR3aa: CASSRADPGRSYEQYF
CDR3nt: TGTGCCAGCAGCAGAGCCGACCCGGGGAGGTCCTACGAGCAGTACTTC
abundance: .
j_gene: TRBJ2-7
v_gene: TRBV7-9
d_gene: .

CDR3aa: CASSHPGTGENIQYF
CDR3nt: TGTGCCAGCAGTCACCCGGGGACAGGAGAAAACATTCAGTACTTC
abundance: .
j_gene: TRBJ2-4
v_gene: TRBV27
d_gene: TRBD1

CDR3aa: CASSFFRDSEQYF
CDR3nt: TGTGCCAGCAGCTTCTTCCGGGACTCCGAGCAGTACTTC
abundance: .
j_gene: TRBJ2-7
v_gene: TRBV5-4
d_gene: .

CDR3aa: CASSLDRPDYTGELFF
CDR3nt: TGTGCCAGCAGCTTAGACCGCCCGGACTACACCGGGGAGCTGTTTTTT
abundance: .
j_gene: TRBJ2-2
v_gene: TRBV7-6
d_gene: .

CDR3aa: CASTIASTEAFF
CDR3nt: TGTGCCAGCACCATCGCTAGCACTGAAGCTTTCTTT
abundance: .
j_gene: TRBJ1-1
v_gene: TRBV13
d_gene: .

CDR3aa: CASSPGQGAYEQYF
CDR3nt: TGTGCCAGCTCTCCGGGACAGGGGGCCTACGAGCAGTACTTC
abundance: .
j_gene: TRBJ2-7
v_gene: TRBV18
d_gene: TRBD1

CDR3aa: CASSLLSQGTGELFF
CDR3nt: TGTGCCAGCAGCTTGTTGTCCCAGGGCACCGGGGAGCTGTTTTTT
abundance: once
j_gene: TRBJ2-2
v_gene: TRBV5-4
d_gene: .

CDR3aa: CASSQERDTEAFF
CDR3nt: TGCGCCAGCAGCCAAGAGCGGGACACTGAAGCTTTCTTT
abundance: .
j_gene: TRBJ1-1
v_gene: TRBV4-3
d_gene: .

CDR3aa: CASSYAPLTGTGVSNQPQHF
CDR3nt: TGTGCCAGCAGTTACGCTCCATTAACCGGGACAGGGGTTAGCAATCAGCCCCAGCATTTT
abundance: .
j_gene: TRBJ1-5
v_gene: TRBV27
d_gene: TRBD1

CDR3aa: CASSTTGTGFNEQFF
CDR3nt: TGTGCCAGCAGCACAACCGGGACAGGCTTCAATGAGCAGTTCTTC
abundance: .
j_gene: TRBJ2-1
v_gene: TRBV27
d_gene: TRBD1

CDR3aa: CASSPRTLGNTIYF
CDR3nt: TGTGCCAGCAGTCCCCGGACATTAGGAAACACCATATATTTT
abundance: .
j_gene: TRBJ1-3
v_gene: TRBV6-5
d_gene: .

CDR3aa: CASSPSTGRMREQYF
CDR3nt: TGTGCCAGCTCACCATCAACGGGTAGGATGAGGGAGCAGTACTTC
abundance: .
j_gene: TRBJ2-7
v_gene: TRBV18
d_gene: .

CDR3aa: CASTLTGGRTEAFF
CDR3nt: TGTGCCAGTACCCTGACAGGGGGAAGGACTGAAGCTTTCTTT
abundance: .
j_gene: TRBJ1-1
v_gene: TRBV19
d_gene: TRBD1

CDR3aa: CASSISLTGPGNTIYF
CDR3nt: TGTGCCAGTAGTATATCCCTGACAGGCCCTGGAAACACCATATATTTT
abundance: .
j_gene: TRBJ1-3
v_gene: TRBV19
d_gene: .

CDR3aa: CASSVATTHGELFF
CDR3nt: TGTGCCAGCAGCGTGGCTACTACTCACGGGGAGCTGTTTTTT
abundance: .
j_gene: TRBJ2-2
v_gene: TRBV5-6
d_gene: .

CDR3aa: CASSWEDGEKLFF
CDR3nt: TGTGCCAGCTCATGGGAGGATGGGGAAAAACTGTTTTTT
abundance: .
j_gene: TRBJ1-4
v_gene: TRBV18
d_gene: .

CDR3aa: CASSSQGSTNTIYF
CDR3nt: TGTGCCAGCAGCTCACAGGGGTCTACGAACACCATATATTTT
abundance: .
j_gene: TRBJ1-3
v_gene: TRBV5-4
d_gene: TRBD1

CDR3aa: CASSPSGQGRNAEAFF
CDR3nt: TGTGCCAGCAGCCCCAGTGGACAGGGGAGGAACGCTGAAGCTTTCTTT
abundance: .
j_gene: TRBJ1-1
v_gene: TRBV7-9
d_gene: TRBD1

CDR3aa: CASSLEQGTYEQYF
CDR3nt: TGTGCCAGCAGCTTGGAACAGGGAACCTACGAGCAGTACTTC
abundance: .
j_gene: TRBJ2-7
v_gene: TRBV5-4
d_gene: .

CDR3aa: CASSITAIEGGKLFF
CDR3nt: TGTGCCAGCTCGATCACAGCTATCGAGGGTGGGAAACTGTTTTTT
abundance: .
j_gene: TRBJ1-4
v_gene: TRBV18
d_gene: .

CDR3aa: CASSLQGEDEKLFF
CDR3nt: TGCGCCAGCAGCTTGCAAGGGGAGGATGAAAAACTGTTTTTT
abundance: .
j_gene: TRBJ1-4
v_gene: TRBV5-1
d_gene: .

CDR3aa: CASSEVSNEKLFF
CDR3nt: TGTGCCAGCAGTGAGGTCTCTAATGAAAAACTGTTTTTT
abundance: .
j_gene: TRBJ1-4
v_gene: TRBV6-6
d_gene: .

CDR3aa: CASSAGLGVTGNTIYF
CDR3nt: TGTGCCAGCAGTGCGGGCCTGGGAGTAACGGGAAACACCATATATTTT
abundance: .
j_gene: TRBJ1-3
v_gene: TRBV2
d_gene: .

CDR3aa: CASIRDSVNYGYTF
CDR3nt: TGTGCCAGCATCCGGGACAGCGTTAACTATGGCTACACCTTC
abundance: .
j_gene: TRBJ1-2
v_gene: TRBV2
d_gene: TRBD1

CDR3aa: CASSLSGQGGTNEQFF
CDR3nt: TGTGCCAGCAGTTTATCAGGACAGGGGGGAACCAATGAGCAGTTCTTC
abundance: .
j_gene: TRBJ2-1
v_gene: TRBV27
d_gene: TRBD1

CDR3aa: CAIRGQSTNEQFF
CDR3nt: TGTGCCATCAGAGGACAGTCCACCAATGAGCAGTTCTTC
abundance: .
j_gene: TRBJ2-1
v_gene: TRBV10-3
d_gene: .

CDR3aa: CAINSDLGETQYF
CDR3nt: TGTGCCATCAACAGTGACCTTGGGGAGACCCAGTACTTC
abundance: .
j_gene: TRBJ2-5
v_gene: TRBV10-3
d_gene: .

CDR3aa: CASSLVIRASPTYEQYF
CDR3nt: TGTGCCAGCAGCTTAGTGATTCGGGCTAGCCCTACCTACGAGCAGTACTTC
abundance: .
j_gene: TRBJ2-7
v_gene: TRBV7-8
d_gene: .

CDR3aa: CASSVEAGFSYNEQFF
CDR3nt: TGTGCCAGCAGCGTAGAGGCGGGGTTCTCCTACAATGAGCAGTTCTTC
abundance: .
j_gene: TRBJ2-1
v_gene: TRBV9
d_gene: .

CDR3aa: CASSQVRVSGYTF
CDR3nt: TGCGCCAGCAGCCAAGTCCGAGTGAGCGGCTACACCTTC
abundance: .
j_gene: TRBJ1-2
v_gene: TRBV4-1
d_gene: .

CDR3aa: CASSYSGRIIEAFF
CDR3nt: TGTGCCAGCAGTTACTCGGGGAGGATCATCGAAGCTTTCTTT
abundance: .
j_gene: TRBJ1-1
v_gene: TRBV6-2/TRBV6-3
d_gene: .

CDR3aa: CASSLSYPFTGGVTDTQYF
CDR3nt: TGTGCCAGCAGTTTAAGTTATCCGTTTACAGGGGGCGTTACAGATACGCAGTATTTT
abundance: .
j_gene: TRBJ2-3
v_gene: TRBV27
d_gene: TRBD1

CDR3aa: CASMSRMGPDTQYF
CDR3nt: TGTGCCAGCATGTCAAGGATGGGCCCAGATACGCAGTATTTT
abundance: .
j_gene: TRBJ2-3
v_gene: TRBV2
d_gene: .

CDR3aa: CASSYGQMWAPLHF
CDR3nt: TGTGCCAGCAGTTACGGACAAATGTGGGCACCCCTCCACTTT
abundance: .
j_gene: TRBJ1-6
v_gene: TRBV6-5
d_gene: .

CDR3aa: CASSLAQGTEAFF
CDR3nt: TGTGCCAGCAGCTTAGCACAGGGGACTGAAGCTTTCTTT
abundance: .
j_gene: TRBJ1-1
v_gene: TRBV7-9
d_gene: TRBD1

CDR3aa: CASSSADTPTVYEQYF
CDR3nt: TGTGCCAGCAGTTCCGCGGACACTCCGACGGTCTACGAGCAGTACTTC
abundance: .
j_gene: TRBJ2-7
v_gene: TRBV6-5
d_gene: .

CDR3aa: CASSLTGGEGEKLFF
CDR3nt: TGCGCCAGCAGCTTAACAGGGGGGGAAGGTGAAAAACTGTTTTTT
abundance: .
j_gene: TRBJ1-4
v_gene: TRBV5-1
d_gene: TRBD1

CDR3aa: CASSEAWDRNNEQFF
CDR3nt: TGTGCCAGCAGTGAAGCTTGGGACAGGAACAATGAGCAGTTCTTC
abundance: .
j_gene: TRBJ2-1
v_gene: TRBV6-1
d_gene: TRBD1